The rows below give T cell receptor beta chains drawn from one sample of a study of OX40 agonist ivuxolimab in advanced cancers. TCRdb's table, derived via immunoSEQ multiplex PCR, lists solely in-frame clones and lacks some. The table records 60,000 or so clones, more than 70% of them present only once. Sample: CD4+ or CD8+ T cells sorted from blood, taken in a trial of the OX40 agonist ivuxolimab. Every receptor here comes from an adult with an advanced solid tumor such as melanoma, head and neck, liver or kidney cancer. Both conserved end residues are part of each CDR3. A D gene is named only where the DNA matches it firmly. Clone size is stated in some rows and not others, as once, few, many or a class when expanded.

>few|TRBD1|15|TRBJ1-6|TRBV6-6
CASSSGQGAKSPLHF
TGTGCCAGCAGTTCCGGACAGGGGGCTAAATCACCCCTCCACTTT
>-|-|12|TRBJ1-2|TRBV30
CAWSVGGPGYTF
TGTGCCTGGAGTGTAGGGGGGCCCGGCTACACCTTC
>-|-|18|TRBJ2-7|TRBV10-2
CASSDSRSFRRSSYEQYF
TGCGCCAGCAGTGACAGTCGGTCTTTCCGTAGGAGCTCCTACGAGCAGTACTTC
>once|TRBD2|19|TRBJ2-5|TRBV7-2
CASSFTSGGRPSPQETQYF
TGTGCCAGCAGCTTCACTAGCGGGGGCCGTCCTTCACCTCAAGAGACCCAGTACTTC
>-|TRBD2|15|TRBJ2-7|TRBV6-1
CASRTLAGVTYEQYF
TGTGCCAGCAGAACTCTAGCGGGGGTTACCTACGAGCAGTACTTC
>-|-|16|TRBJ1-1|TRBV18
CASSPTGAGLDTEAFF
TGTGCCAGCTCACCAACCGGGGCTGGATTGGACACTGAAGCTTTCTTT
>once|-|17|TRBJ1-3|TRBV4-2
CASSQAGAKSSGNTIYF
TGTGCCAGCAGCCAAGCGGGGGCGAAGAGCTCTGGAAACACCATATATTTT
>-|-|14|TRBJ2-3|TRBV7-6
CASSLNTGTDTQYF
TGTGCCAGCAGCTTAAACACCGGCACAGATACGCAGTATTTT
>-|-|14|TRBJ2-7|TRBV6-1
CASREADGPYEQYF
TGTGCCAGCAGAGAAGCGGACGGACCCTACGAGCAGTACTTC
>-|-|14|TRBJ1-3|TRBV19
CASSIGMSGNTIYF
TGTGCCAGTAGTATCGGAATGAGCGGAAACACCATATATTTT
>-|-|13|TRBJ1-2|TRBV5-8
CASSFEAVGGYTF
TGTGCCAGCAGCTTTGAGGCTGTCGGCGGCTACACCTTC
>-|-|14|TRBJ2-1|TRBV18
CASSPLDSYNEQFF
TGTGCCAGCTCACCCCTGGACAGTTACAATGAGCAGTTCTTC
>-|TRBD1|16|TRBJ2-7|TRBV7-6
CASSVNRGRGTYEQYF
TGTGCCAGCAGCGTAAACAGGGGAAGGGGGACCTACGAGCAGTACTTC
>-|TRBD2|15|TRBJ2-5|TRBV5-8
CASRNGAAGAETQYF
TGTGCCAGCAGGAACGGAGCAGCGGGGGCGGAGACCCAGTACTTC
>few|-|15|TRBJ1-1|TRBV5-1
CASSSQLRGNTEAFF
TGCGCCAGCAGCTCTCAATTAAGGGGGAACACTGAAGCTTTCTTT
>few|-|15|TRBJ2-1|TRBV7-3
CASSLTSGAYNEQFF
TGTGCCAGCAGCTTAACTTCGGGGGCATACAATGAGCAGTTCTTC
>-|TRBD1|14|TRBJ1-6|TRBV5-4
CASSLDRGTSPLHF
TGTGCCAGCAGCTTGGACAGGGGAACTTCACCCCTCCACTTT
>-|TRBD1|15|TRBJ1-2|TRBV6-5
CASSYSWTGESRYTF
TGTGCCAGCAGTTACTCTTGGACAGGGGAATCGCGCTACACCTTC
>-|-|15|TRBJ2-3|TRBV11-2
CASSLPRGQTDTQYF
TGTGCCAGCAGCCTCCCCCGCGGACAGACAGATACGCAGTATTTT